This entry lists 8 T cell receptor beta chains sequenced from one sample in a study of blood T cell repertoires in COVID-19. Produced via immunoSEQ multiplex PCR; TCRdb's table is partial and in-frame only. The table has some 190,000 clones, around 80% seen once. Sequenced sample: peripheral blood. The receptor set was obtained from a woman between 50 and 59 years old with acute or convalescent COVID-19.

The sample holds one count of this clone. This sequence joins TRBV4-1 and TRBJ2-7; D may be TRBD2 (6 bases). The CDR3 is 15 amino acids. CDR1 is MGHRA and CDR2 is YSYEKL in the germline V gene. The V gene lost 0 bases and the J gene lost 4 bases, with 13 bases spanning the gap. The CDR3 loop reads CASSQDGVGRYEQYF. CDR3 bases: TGCGCCAGCAGCCAAGATGGAGTTGGGAGGTACGAGCAGTACTTC.

The V gene is TRBV5-1, the J gene TRBJ1-6; D not certain. V lost 5 bases, J lost 5 bases, and 11 bases lay in between. Germline V gene data show CDR1 as SGHRS and CDR2 as YFSETQ. The CDR3 has 14 residues. The CDR3 sequence is CASRTIRNNSPLHF. The CDR3 region has the DNA TGCGCCAGCAGGACTATTAGGAATAATTCACCCCTCCACTTT.

The chain joins TRBV27 to TRBJ2-7; weak D call: TRBD1 (6 bases). CDR1 and CDR2 from the germline V gene are MNHEY and SMNVEV (reference sequence). The CDR3 extends over 11 amino acids. Trimming took off 9 bases at V and 7 bases at J, with 13 bases between the two ends. The CDR3 protein is CARLLQGEQYF. The CDR3 DNA sequence: TGTGCCAGACTCCTCCAGGGGGAGCAGTACTTC.

The V gene is TRBV19, the J gene TRBJ2-2; D may be TRBD1 (6 bases). CDR1 LNHDA and CDR2 SQIVND come from the germline V gene (reference sequence). Trimming shortened V by 6 bases and J by 0 bases, and 11 bases separated the two germline ends. This CDR3 has 15 amino acids. The CDR3 DNA is TGTGCCAGTAGACCGGGACATACGAACACCGGGGAGCTGTTTTTT. This codes for CASRPGHTNTGELFF.

The V gene is TRBV15, the J gene TRBJ2-3, with a weak D call TRBD1 (6 bases). Looked up from germline, CDR1 is LNHNV and CDR2 is YYDKDF (reference sequence). This CDR3 region has 18 residues. V lost 0 bases to trimming and J lost 1 base, with 17 bases between them. CDR3: CATSRDPPGVGGTDTQYF. As DNA, the CDR3 is TGTGCCACCAGCAGAGATCCCCCAGGGGTTGGTGGCACAGATACGCAGTATTTT.

This chain links TRBV2 with TRBJ2-1; TRBD2 matches 14 bases. V shed 4 bases and J 6 bases; nucleotides not matched to a gene: 8. Looked up from germline, CDR1 is SNHLY and CDR2 is FYNNEI. CDR3 length equals 17 residues. CDR3 coding DNA: TGTGCCAGCAGTGGAGGATCGACTAGCGGGGGGGGCAATGAGCAGTTCTTC. Translating it yields CASSGGSTSGGGNEQFF.

The chain combines TRBV5-1 with TRBJ1-2; TRBD1 matches 11 bases. This CDR3 spans 15 amino acids. Germline CDR1 SGHRS, CDR2 YFSETQ. V was pared by 4 bases and J by 8 bases, with 10 bases of the junction left unmatched. The CDR3 bases are TGCGCCAGCAGCCACTCCGGGACAGGGGGAGAAGGCTACACCTTC. It is translated as CASSHSGTGGEGYTF.

This clone was seen a few times. The chain is built from TRBV6-2 or TRBV6-3 and TRBJ2-7, with D possibly matching TRBD1 (6 bases). Germline CDR1 reads MNHEY; CDR2 reads SVGEGT. The CDR3 runs 15 residues. V was pared by 0 bases and J by 2 bases, with 11 bases between. This CDR3 reads CASSYSQGPTYEQYF. In DNA, the CDR3 is TGTGCCAGCAGTTACTCCCAGGGGCCGACCTACGAGCAGTACTTC.